This TCR beta chain was identified during a study of radiotherapy plus CTLA-4 blockade in lung cancer. Whole-study context: Of all patients, more than 15% responded objectively and 30% to 35% showed disease control.

Profiled with immunoSEQ multiplex PCR; TCRdb holds only in-frame clones, not every one. The table lists tens of thousands of clones, about 81% of them singletons. This CDR3 has 12 amino acids. Per germline, CDR1 MNHEY and CDR2 SVGAGI. The sample here was peripheral blood, taken from a patient treated with radiotherapy plus ipilimumab. This clonotype was obtained from a human donor with non-small cell lung cancer that progressed on radiotherapy plus ipilimumab. The chain is built from TRBV6-5 and TRBJ2-5; D is unresolved. The DNA end lines up better with TRBJ2-7; the J call may be wrong. The CDR3 bases are TGTGCCAGCAGTTCCCCTTTGCACGAGCAGTACTTC. Translating gives CASSSPLHEQYF.